This TCR beta chain came from a study of T cells in localized non-small cell lung cancer. General study findings and limits: Appearance in adjacent lung was seen for a median around 60 of the top 100 tumor clones. Tumor trailed uninvolved adjacent lung in T cell clonality, which peaked there.

This table comes from immunoSEQ multiplex PCR, and its TCRdb copy is limited to in-frame clones, with some not included. This repertoire shows 7,500 to 10,000 clones, around 42% found once; its top ten account for around 3.5%. On this clone: As yet, its antigen is unknown.

The specimen was lymph node tissue, collected before any cancer treatment. The clonotype originates from a woman aged 35-75 years with stage I lung adenocarcinoma.

Here the CDR3 reads CAWHTSGTVGDEQFF. The CDR3 region has the DNA TGTGCCTGGCATACCTCCGGGACAGTGGGTGATGAGCAGTTCTTC. The rearrangement joins TRBV30 to TRBJ2-1; 7 nucleotides agree with TRBD1. Germline assignment: CDR1 GTSNPN and CDR2 SVGIG (reference sequence). The CDR3 runs 15 residues. With V trimmed by 5 bases and J by 8 bases, 15 bases remained unmatched.